The source of this TCR beta chain is a study of PD-1 blockade in mismatch repair-deficient tumors. The study, taken as a whole, reports: Tumor-resident clones, often absent from pretreatment blood, expanded after pembrolizumab and then contracted.

V was pared by 4 bases and J by 0 bases, with 5 bases of the junction left unmatched. The CDR3 runs 16 residues. In germline, CDR1 is SGHDN, CDR2 FVKESK. Turning to this clone: Antigen specificity is unknown.

PCR or immunohistochemistry showed mismatch repair deficiency in every enrolled patient. The assay was immunoSEQ multiplex PCR, and TCRdb's table has in-frame clones only and misses some. Of about 63,000 clones detected, around 88% appear once; the ten largest clones hold approximately 14%. This TCR derives from an adult with mismatch repair-deficient cancer. The genes are TRBV14 and TRBJ2-5; 10 nucleotides line up with TRBD1. This material consisted of peripheral blood, taken 52 weeks after starting pembrolizumab. Written as DNA, the CDR3 is TGTGCCAGCAGCCCTCGGACAGGGGGGAACCAAGAGACCCAGTACTTC. Translated, it gives CASSPRTGGNQETQYF.